This TCR beta chain was retrieved from a study of CD8 T cells in Susac syndrome. Negative isolation was applied to CD8+ and CD4+ T cells, and FACS enrichment was applied to TEMRA cells. Reverse transcription of roughly 0.5 to 1 ug RNA was performed with random hexamers. With immunoSEQ multiplex PCR, TCR beta CDR3 was amplified across 54 Vbeta and 13 Jbeta. TCRdb recomputed calls from the immunoSEQ multiplex PCR reads with MiXCR, one row per CDR3 protein. The sample contains approximately 70,000 distinct CDR3 sequences, approximately 95% of which appear only once. The receptor comes from a human donor in good health. The specimen sequenced was CD8+ T cells from PBMCs.

As DNA, the CDR3 is TGTGCCAGCAGTTTACTCATGAGCTCTGGGGCCAACGTCCTGACTTTC. Its protein is CASSLLMSSGANVLTF. The rearrangement links TRBV27 to TRBJ2-6; D is ambiguous. The V and J ends lost 2 bases and 0 bases respectively, with 8 bases between them. Per germline, CDR1 MNHEY and CDR2 SMNVEV (reference sequence). The CDR3 sequence is 16 residues long.